Given below is one T cell receptor (beta chain) in context. The antigen it recognizes is unknown. Within one base of it there is no much larger clone, and no base qualities were kept. After removal of 2 bases from V and 4 bases from J, the junction retains 2 bases not matched to a gene. CDR3 length: 15 amino acids, cysteine to phenylalanine. Here the CDR3 DNA is all that survives: 45 bases in frame from base 1. The germline V gene sets CDR1 to MNHEY and CDR2 to SVGAGI. This specimen belongs to a study of identical twins (dated by TCRdb to the mid-2010s). Turning to the overall study: To test whether fetal clonotypes persist, this study deep-sequenced TCR alpha and beta repertoires from monozygotic twins, from unrelated adults of various ages, and from cord blood. Replicate twin experiments were performed at different times using different library preparation protocols to rule out contamination.

Receptors were amplified or captured by 5' RACE. Sequencing used an Illumina HiSeq 2000. A universal primer binding site was added through template switching, and the final cDNA carried a unique molecular identifier so that TCR cDNA molecules could be counted accurately. Specific primers in the conserved constant-segment region were used to synthesize first-strand cDNA for the TCR alpha and beta chains. Each cDNA library was double barcoded, with a SMART-Mk sample barcode plus Illumina barcodes, to control for contamination. TruSeq adapter sequences and Illumina sample barcodes were added in two successive PCR steps. The TCR alpha and beta cDNA libraries were sequenced on the Illumina HiSeq platform using custom primers. The authors' pipeline ran thus. MiGEC was used to process raw reads and extract unique molecular identifiers, and MiXCR was used to find CDR3 positions. For each individual, recombination models were inferred using an EM algorithm with the repgenHMM and IGoR tools. The analysis of shared clonotypes was done with the tcR package in R, with sharing normalized by the product of cloneset sizes. To study raw recombination free of thymic and clonal selection effects, out-of-frame nonproductive sequences were analyzed. In-frame beta chains were kept once TCRdb had trimmed the public reads at Q25 with fastp and called clones with MiXCR. Rows are unified per CDR3 protein, each entry keeping the most common DNA and genes. TCRdb assigned the V and J calls; the authors' analysis was not used. The sample table records around 690,000 distinct CDR3 sequences; approximately 22% of these occur just once. Together, the top ten hold approximately 4.5% of the sample.

All donors were healthy Caucasians. Three pairs of female monozygotic twins, all aged about 18 to 30 years, made up the twin cohort. RNA for TCR libraries was isolated from peripheral blood mononuclear cells. Results the study describes overall, beyond this receptor: Abundant cord blood beta clonotypes had fewer insertions, young adult naive repertoires showed a similar but weaker trend, and memory repertoires showed no such trend. Invariant T cells such as MAIT and iNKT could partly confound zero-insertion analyses, though diverse VJ usage argued against this for most clonotypes. Recombination models systematically underestimated out-of-frame TCR alpha sharing in monozygotic twins but agreed with sharing between unrelated individuals. Because the same donors could not be followed over many years, conclusions were based on cross-sectional statistical analysis. Out-of-frame TCR alpha sequences shared between twins showed an excess of low generation-probability sequences compared with coincidental sharing between unrelated individuals. Excess twin sharing in beta out-of-frame sequences was weaker because fewer shared sequences lowered the signal-to-noise ratio.

Another study also made use of these data, one on T cells expressing NK-cell markers. The second study, in turn, reports: In sorted CD3+CD56+NKG2C+, CD3+CD56+NKG2C- and CD3+CD56-NKG2C+ T-cell subsets from several donors, TCR beta-chain repertoires were profiled. Among the eight sequenced donors, seven were HCMV-seropositive and one was HCMV-seronegative. To restrict sorting to alphabetaTCR-expressing T cells, an anti-gammadeltaTCR antibody was added in several experiments. In roughly 6 donors, the dominant CD3+CD56+NKG2C+ clonotypes ranked among the top 10 CD8+ clonotypes, making up about 1.0-7.5% of CD8+ T cells. Those dominant clonotypes were again the most abundant among CD3+CD56-NKG2C+ cells in a few donors, at roughly 25-65%. It remained unclear whether the expanded NKG2C-expressing T cell clones were specific for HCMV antigens. All eight donors whose samples were sequenced were randomly selected healthy volunteers, three of them men and five women. HCMV-specific IgG was detected in serum with a commercial ELISA kit to determine HCMV serostatus. Bulk peripheral blood T-cell repertoires were additionally sequenced from unsorted PBMC for several donors. Reads were demultiplexed and grouped by UMI with MIGEC, and clonotypes were assembled and quantified with MiTCR. To exclude erroneous sequences, any TCR cDNA sequence not supported by at least two reads was discarded. The tcR package was used for downstream repertoire analysis, with clonotypes matched between fractions based on CDR3 nucleotide sequence plus V segment. VDJmatch was used to annotate antigen specificity against VDJdb, with one amino acid substitution in CDR3 allowed.

Sequenced material: PBMCs. The chain employs TRBV6-5 and TRBJ2-1; the central 10 bases match TRBD2. The sequence was collected from a woman aged 18-30 years in good health. Here is the DNA: TGTGCCAGCAGTTACGTAGCGGGGGGTTACAATGAGCAGTTCTTC. The resulting protein is CASSYVAGGYNEQFF.